The entry that follows covers one T cell receptor beta chain sequence. What it recognizes is unknown. The sample's time point: blood from clinic visit 5 months post-surgery; TSC patient then seizure free. Surgery cases with the highest brain T cell transcript signatures were chosen for sequencing. Pre-surgery treatment included at least one anti-epileptic drug. Sequencing was performed with immunoSEQ multiplex PCR; in TCRdb, only in-frame clones are kept and a portion is missing. The profile shows hundreds of thousands of clones, over 85% of them singletons. This CDR3 has 15 amino acids. Germline lookup yields CDR1 MNHNS and CDR2 SASEGT. V lost 2 bases and J 6 bases, leaving 15 bases between the germline ends. The data were obtained in a study of brain T cells in children with intractable seizures. Findings of the study overall: HCMV serostatus was not known, and viral specificity came from CDR3 similarity only. Pre-surgery blood may have been undersampled, hiding some clones.

The receptor's source is a boy younger than two with tuberous sclerosis and intractable seizures. The chain recombines TRBV6-1 with TRBJ2-3; either TRBD1 or TRBD2 may supply D (5 bases each). The specimen was peripheral blood, collected 4 to 5 months after surgery. Written as DNA, the CDR3 is TGTGCCAGCAGTGAATCCTGGGACGGGTGGGATACGCAGTATTTT. Translated, it gives CASSESWDGWDTQYF.